This passage covers 13 T cell receptor beta chains from one sample sequenced in a study of CD8 T cells in ankylosing spondylitis. One entry per CDR3 protein, called by TCRdb with MiXCR from the 5' RACE reads. The sample shows about 260,000 distinct CDR3 sequences, 24% of them seen only once. The specimen was blood, either unsorted or a sorted T cell fraction (not recorded which). All receptors come from a male donor with ankylosing spondylitis or in good health (not recorded which).

The V call is TRBV20-1, the J call TRBJ1-1; D is unresolved. From germline, CDR1 is DFQATT and CDR2 SNEGSKA (reference sequence). CDR3 length: 13 amino acids. V lost 0 bases and J lost 0, with 5 bases in between. The CDR3 sequence is CSAREGLNTEAFF. The CDR3 DNA reads TGCAGTGCTAGAGAGGGGTTGAACACTGAAGCTTTCTTT.

The genes are TRBV29-1 and TRBJ2-3, with TRBD2 matching 9 bases. The CDR3 has 13 residues. V lost 3 bases to trimming and J lost 4 bases; unmatched junction nucleotides: 2. Germline assignment: CDR1 SQVTM and CDR2 ANQGSEA. CDR3 sequence reads: CSVERGGADTQYF. CDR3 nucleotides: TGCAGCGTTGAGCGGGGGGGGGCAGATACGCAGTATTTT.

This clonotype was recorded at least ten times. The chain links TRBV20-1 to TRBJ1-2; 8 bases align to TRBD1. The germline V gene encodes CDR1 DFQATT and CDR2 SNEGSKA (reference sequence). The CDR3 length is 13 residues. After removal of 8 bases from V and 0 bases from J, the junction contained 5 bases not matched to a gene. The DNA for the CDR3 is TGCAGTACCCAGGGGGCCACTAACTATGGCTACACCTTC. Translated: CSTQGATNYGYTF.

This clonotype was found many times. The chain couples TRBV29-1 to TRBJ1-2, with 8 nucleotides matching TRBD1. Germline trimming cut 2 bases from V and 5 bases from J; bases unmatched to any gene: 1. The length of the CDR3 is 12 residues. Germline-derived CDR1 and CDR2 are SQVTM and ANQGSEA. The CDR3 nucleotides read TGCAGCGTTGAAAGGACAGGGTATGGCTACACCTTC. This sequence encodes CSVERTGYGYTF.

This clonotype was counted at least ten times. The CDR3 coding sequence is TGTGCCAGCAGCAGCCGGGACAGGCTCTACAATGAGCAGTTCTTC. Residues: CASSSRDRLYNEQFF. J is TRBJ2-1 and V is TRBV7-9; 8 nucleotides agree with TRBD1. Germline V gene sequence: CDR1 SEHNR, CDR2 FQNEAQ (reference sequence). V shed 5 bases and J 3 bases; nucleotides not matched to a gene: 6. This CDR3 has 15 residues.

J is TRBJ2-1 and V is TRBV7-6; TRBD1 might be the D (5 bases). Per the germline V gene, CDR1 is SGHVS and CDR2 is FNYEAQ. The CDR3 totals 14 residues. The V end was cut by 4 bases, the J end by 6 bases, with 13 bases between. CDR3 coding DNA: TGTGCCAGCAGCTCCGCTCCTAGGGGCAATGAGCAGTTCTTC. It codes for CASSSAPRGNEQFF. Full variable domain (missing parts from reference TRBV7-6 and TRBJ2-1): GAGVSQSPRYKVTKRGQDVALRCDPISGHVSLYWYRQALGQGPEFLTYFNYEAQQDKSGLPNDRFSAERPEGSISTLTIQRTEQRDSAMYRCASSSAPRGNEQFFGPGTRLTVL.

This clonotype was observed many times. The chain carries TRBV18 and TRBJ2-1; D remains unclear. CDR3 length: 13 residues. The germline V and J ends were trimmed by 3 bases and 5 bases, with 8 bases remaining between them. Germline V gene data show CDR1 as KGHSH and CDR2 as LQKENI. CDR3 DNA: TGTGCCAGCTCACCTATCACGAACAATGAGCAGTTCTTC. As protein: CASSPITNNEQFF.

In this sample, this clonotype turned up a few times. This chain joins TRBV20-1 and TRBJ2-3, with 11 bases that match TRBD2. The germline gives CDR1 DFQATT, CDR2 SNEGSKA (reference sequence). V dropped 6 bases and J dropped 4; count of bases not matched to a gene: 9. This CDR3 spans 15 amino acids. The chain's CDR3 is CSANPSGGTADTQYF. CDR3 DNA: TGCAGTGCGAATCCTAGCGGGGGGACGGCAGATACGCAGTATTTT.

This clonotype was seen a single time. V is TRBV21-1 and J is TRBJ2-1; the table names TRBD1, a call not compared with the DNA. TRBV21-1 is noted as a pseudogene. CDR3 length: 17 residues. The CDR3 loop reads CASSTGRQGATQGEQFF. CDR3 bases: TGTGCCAGCAGTACTGGAAGGCAGGGGGCGACTCAGGGTGAGCAGTTCTTC.

This chain links TRBV12-3 or TRBV12-4 with TRBJ2-1; 14 bases are a match to TRBD2. The V and J ends lost 6 bases and 2 bases, in that order; junction bases with no gene match: 3. The CDR3 length is 16 residues. The CDR3 sequence: CASRPTSGGAYNEQFF. The CDR3 nucleotides read TGTGCCAGCAGGCCGACTAGCGGGGGGGCCTACAATGAGCAGTTCTTC.

The CDR3 DNA is TGCAGCGTTAAGGTTTGGCAAGAGACCCAGTACTTC. Amino acid sequence: CSVKVWQETQYF. V and J are TRBV29-1 and TRBJ2-5; no definite D call. V gave up 5 bases and J gave up 2 bases, with 9 bases separating them. CDR3 size: 12 residues. CDR1 and CDR2 from the germline V gene are SQVTM and ANQGSEA.

This clonotype was observed a few times. CDR3 sequence reads: CAITPRGPHGYTF. The DNA for the CDR3 is TGTGCCATCACTCCTCGCGGGCCCCATGGCTACACCTTC. V and J are TRBV10-3 and TRBJ1-2; unclear D gene. Germline V gene sequence: CDR1 ENHRY, CDR2 SYGVKD. CDR3 size: 13 residues. V lost 7 bases, J lost 6 bases, and 15 bases lay in between.

This chain joins TRBV5-1 and TRBJ2-3; no reliable D call. Germline V gene data show CDR1 as SGHRS and CDR2 as YFSETQ. The CDR3 is made up of 14 amino acids. V was pared by 0 bases and J by 6 bases, with 11 bases between. CDR3: CASSLETREDTQYF. In nucleotides, the CDR3 is TGCGCCAGCAGCTTGGAGACCCGCGAGGATACGCAGTATTTT.